This TCR beta chain was observed in a study of cytomegalovirus exposure and HLA in healthy donors. Study overall: An analysis done earlier identified 90 million to 120 million unique TCR beta sequences from about 180 million T cells. Genotyping showed 81% of 300 to 450 donors falling in the Caucasian-associated ancestry cluster. Study conclusions and caveats: Earlier results showed most TCR beta V segments being productive about 87% or about 30% of the time.

The donors were healthy bone marrow donors. It was with 60 Vbeta and 13 Jbeta primers that the PCR ran. Method: immunoSEQ multiplex PCR; TCRdb's copy keeps in-frame clones and lacks some. This table holds fewer than 350,000 clones, over 85% found once. A word on this clone: The antigen is not known.

Germline V gene data show CDR1 as LNHNV and CDR2 as YYDKDF (reference sequence). Trimming removed 2 bases from V and 4 bases from J, with 12 bases in between. This CDR3 is built from 14 residues. The clonotype was recovered from a young woman in good health and CMV-seronegative. Sequencing was performed on PBMCs. The chain recombines TRBV15 with TRBJ2-7; D perhaps matches TRBD2 (6 bases). The CDR3 DNA reads as TGTGCCACCAGCAGATCGGGACTTGGGTACGAGCAGTACTTC. This translates into CATSRSGLGYEQYF.